The next 24 T cell receptor beta chains were all read from a single sample in a study of cytomegalovirus exposure and HLA in healthy donors. In the PCR, 60 Vbeta and 13 Jbeta primers were used. TCRdb's table, derived via immunoSEQ multiplex PCR, lists solely in-frame clones and lacks some. The sample has some 160,000 clones, roughly a tenth seen once. Sequencing was done on a sample of PBMCs. These receptors were taken from a male donor in good health and CMV-seronegative.

The chain employs TRBV2 and TRBJ2-1, with D possibly TRBD2 on 5 matching bases. Germline CDR1 is SNHLY and CDR2 is FYNNEI. The V and J ends lost 0 bases and 7 bases respectively, with 13 bases between them. CDR3 length: 15 residues. DNA of the CDR3: TGTGCCAGCAGTGAAGCCACTAGAATGATAAATGAGCAGTTCTTC. Protein sequence: CASSEATRMINEQFF.

This clone showed up just a few times. The chain has TRBV4-1 and TRBJ1-5; unclear D gene. V lost 3 bases and J 0 bases, leaving 9 bases between the germline ends. The length of the CDR3 is 15 residues. Germline CDR1 reads MGHRA; CDR2 reads YSYEKL. The CDR3 DNA reads TGCGCCAGCAGCCATCTGGCAGTTAGCAATCAGCCCCAGCATTTT. Its protein is CASSHLAVSNQPQHF.

This clone was counted between two and nine times. The chain has TRBV7-9 and TRBJ2-1, with TRBD2 identical over 12 bases. The germline V gene encodes CDR1 SEHNR and CDR2 FQNEAQ (reference sequence). The CDR3 has 17 residues. The V gene end was trimmed by 5 bases and the J gene end by 7 bases; junction bases not matched to a gene: 12. The CDR3 DNA follows: TGTGCCAGCAGCGCAAGCCCGGGACTAGCGGGTAGGAATGAGCAGTTCTTC. Translating it yields CASSASPGLAGRNEQFF.

This chain links TRBV5-6 with TRBJ2-5; TRBD1 might be the D (6 bases). Germline loops: CDR1 SGHDT, CDR2 YYEEEE. There are 14 residues in the CDR3. The ends were cut back, 2 bases at V and 3 bases at J, with 11 bases in the middle. CDR3 DNA sequence: TGTGCCAGCAGCTTTCAAGCAGGGGAAGAGACCCAGTACTTC. It codes for CASSFQAGEETQYF.

The V call is TRBV9, the J call TRBJ2-7; 9 bases match TRBD1. Germline CDR1 is SGDLS and CDR2 is YYNGEE. The CDR3 extends over 15 amino acids. The V gene end was trimmed by 3 bases and the J gene end by 6 bases; junction bases not matched to a gene: 10. CDR3 in DNA: TGTGCCAGCAGCGCTACAGGGGGCGGCTGGGGCGAGCAGTACTTC. Protein sequence: CASSATGGGWGEQYF.

This clone has just a few counts. The V call is TRBV2, the J call TRBJ2-3, with 9 bases matching TRBD1. Trimming at V came to 6 bases and at J to 0 bases, leaving 4 bases not matched to a gene. The germline CDR1 and CDR2 sequences are SNHLY and FYNNEI. This CDR3 spans 15 amino acids. The CDR3 nucleotides read TGTGCCAGCAGCCCGGGACAGGGAAGCACAGATACGCAGTATTTT. This translates into CASSPGQGSTDTQYF. Filled out from reference TRBV2 and TRBJ2-3, the complete variable domain reads EPEVTQTPSHQVTQMGQEVILRCVPISNHLYFYWYRQILGQKVEFLVSFYNNEISEKSEIFDDQFSVERPDGSNFTLKIRSTKLEDSAMYFCASSPGQGSTDTQYFGPGTRLTVL.

This clone occurred a few times. The chain has TRBV4-2 and TRBJ1-1; D is ambiguous. Between the trimmed V and J ends, which lost 6 bases and 4 bases, there was a span of 18 bases. CDR1 and CDR2 from the germline V gene are LGHNA and YNFKEQ. This CDR3 has 15 amino acids. The CDR3 is CASSPVTKSATEAFF. The CDR3, as DNA: TGTGCCAGCAGTCCAGTCACCAAGAGCGCCACTGAAGCTTTCTTT.

This rearrangement joins TRBV5-1 to TRBJ2-7, with TRBD1 as a possible D gene (7 bases). Germline CDR1 and CDR2: SGHRS and YFSETQ. The CDR3 runs to 14 residues. The germline V and J ends were trimmed by 4 bases and 3 bases, with 14 bases remaining between them. CDR3: CASSPAGQIYEQYF. The DNA of the CDR3 is TGCGCCAGCAGCCCGGCGGGACAGATCTACGAGCAGTACTTC.

V and J are TRBV10-3 and TRBJ2-7; TRBD1 aligns across 8 bases. CDR1 ENHRY and CDR2 SYGVKD come from the germline V gene. The CDR3 consists of 13 residues. The junction had 5 bases not matched to a gene; V was cut back by 7 bases and J by 3 bases. The CDR3 here is CAITRDRGYEQYF. The DNA for the CDR3 is TGTGCCATCACCCGAGACAGGGGCTACGAGCAGTACTTC.

This clone was picked up a small number of times. The chain has TRBV2 and TRBJ2-3; 12 positions agree with TRBD2. CDR1 SNHLY and CDR2 FYNNEI come from the germline V gene. V was pared by 5 bases and J by 4 bases, with 4 bases of the junction left unmatched. CDR3 size: 15 residues. CDR3 DNA: TGTGCCAGCAGTAGGCTAGCGGGAGGGCCAGATACGCAGTATTTT. Amino acid sequence: CASSRLAGGPDTQYF.

This clone occurred a few times. The chain couples TRBV4-2 to TRBJ1-2, with D maybe TRBD1 (6 bases). The CDR3 spans 16 residues. V was cut by 0 bases and J by 3 bases, with 14 bases left in between. Germline V gene lookup returns CDR1 LGHNA and CDR2 YNFKEQ. The CDR3 protein is CASSQDLGTPDYGYTF. The CDR3 DNA reads TGTGCCAGCAGCCAAGATTTGGGGACACCCGACTATGGCTACACCTTC.

The rearrangement links TRBV6-5 to TRBJ2-7; D perhaps matches TRBD1 (6 bases). The CDR3 has 15 residues. Germline CDR1 MNHEY, CDR2 SVGAGI. V gave up 0 bases and J gave up 0 bases, with 9 bases separating them. The chain's CDR3 is CASSYSTGGSYEQYF. The CDR3 DNA follows: TGTGCCAGCAGTTACTCGACAGGCGGCTCCTACGAGCAGTACTTC.

In DNA, the CDR3 is TGTGCCAGCAGTTCCGGGACATGGTCGGTCACTGAAGCTTTCTTT. Amino acids: CASSSGTWSVTEAFF. The chain has TRBV28 and TRBJ1-1; weak D call: TRBD1 (6 bases). Trimming pared 4 bases from V and 4 bases from J, leaving 16 bases between. Germline assignment: CDR1 MDHEN and CDR2 SYDVKM. The CDR3 totals 15 residues.

The table lists this clone with a few counts. The V call is TRBV6-5, the J call TRBJ2-7; 9 bases fit TRBD1. This CDR3 has 14 residues. In germline, CDR1 is MNHEY, CDR2 SVGAGI. V gave up 0 bases and J gave up 4 bases; unmatched junction bases: 1. CDR3 bases: TGTGCCAGCAGTTACTCGGGACAGGGTTACGAGCAGTACTTC. Translated: CASSYSGQGYEQYF.

The chain couples TRBV7-8 to TRBJ2-7; 7 positions agree with TRBD1. This CDR3 region has 15 residues. V was clipped by 5 bases and J by 7 bases; unmatched bases: 14. Germline V gene sequence: CDR1 SGHVS, CDR2 FQNEAQ. This CDR3 is CASSIRQGDLLEQYF. In DNA, the CDR3 is TGTGCCAGCAGCATAAGACAGGGTGATCTTCTGGAGCAGTACTTC.

This clone was detected only a few times. The rearrangement uses TRBV12-5 and TRBJ2-3; 9 positions agree with TRBD2. Germline trimming cut 1 base from V and 6 bases from J; bases unmatched to any gene: 8. Germline lookup yields CDR1 LGHNT and CDR2 FRNRAP. The CDR3 sequence is 16 residues long. The CDR3 is CASGLGSSGMGDTQYF. DNA of the CDR3: TGTGCTAGTGGTTTGGGTTCTAGCGGGATGGGGGATACGCAGTATTTT.

This clone has just a few counts. The V gene is TRBV27, the J gene TRBJ2-1; 7 bases match TRBD1. The CDR3 runs 15 residues. The germline V gene has CDR1 MNHEY and CDR2 SMNVEV (reference sequence). J gave up 4 bases and V 6 bases, and 9 bases lay outside the gene matches. The CDR3 DNA follows: TGTGCCAGCAGCCCAACCGGGACAGAGTACAATGAGCAGTTCTTC. Its translation: CASSPTGTEYNEQFF.

This clone was recorded a few times. This sequence joins TRBV4-3 and TRBJ2-1; D might be TRBD1 (6 bases). Germline V CDR1 and CDR2: LGHNA, YSLEER. This CDR3 has 15 amino acids. The germline V and J ends were trimmed by 2 bases and 8 bases, with 16 bases remaining between them. The CDR3 loop reads CASSQPSTRGHEQFF. CDR3 coding DNA: TGCGCCAGCAGCCAACCATCCACCAGGGGCCATGAGCAGTTCTTC.

The table lists this clone with a few counts. V usage is TRBV4-3 and J usage is TRBJ2-1, with D perhaps matching TRBD1 (5 bases). Per germline, CDR1 LGHNA and CDR2 YSLEER. Trimming stripped 0 bases from V and 0 bases from J, with 9 bases between. This CDR3 has 16 amino acids. In nucleotides, the CDR3 is TGCGCCAGCAGCCAAGACAGGGCGAGCTCCTACAATGAGCAGTTCTTC. This encodes CASSQDRASSYNEQFF.

This chain uses TRBV9 with TRBJ1-1; a possible D gene is TRBD1 (5 bases). The CDR3 has 16 amino acids. Trimming left V 4 bases short and J 0 bases short, with 16 bases between. Germline values: CDR1 SGDLS, CDR2 YYNGEE. CDR3 sequence reads: CASSPQGAGMNTEAFF. Written as DNA, the CDR3 is TGTGCCAGCAGCCCCCAAGGGGCGGGAATGAACACTGAAGCTTTCTTT. Filled out from reference TRBV9 and TRBJ1-1, the complete variable domain reads DSGVTQTPKHLITATGQRVTLRCSPRSGDLSVYWYQQSLDQGLQFLIQYYNGEERAKGNILERFSAQQFPDLHSELNLSSLELGDSALYFCASSPQGAGMNTEAFFGQGTRLTVV.

A few counts support this clone. This chain connects TRBV27 to TRBJ2-3, with 10 positions matching TRBD1. Looked up from germline, CDR1 is MNHEY and CDR2 is SMNVEV (reference sequence). J gave up 5 bases and V 10 bases, and 9 bases lay outside the gene matches. The CDR3 sequence is 14 residues long. The CDR3: CATADRGAKDTQYF. The CDR3 region has the DNA TGTGCCACCGCGGACAGGGGGGCCAAAGATACGCAGTATTTT.

The chain is built from TRBV11-2 and TRBJ2-5; 13 positions agree with TRBD2. Germline CDR1 is SGHAT and CDR2 is FQNNGV. The CDR3 sequence is 17 residues long. V lost 4 bases, J lost 0 bases, and 5 bases stayed unmatched. The CDR3 bases are TGTGCCAGCAGCTCCTGGACTAGCGGGGGTTACCAAGAGACCCAGTACTTC. This sequence encodes CASSSWTSGGYQETQYF.

This clone was found a few times. This sequence joins TRBV7-2 and TRBJ1-2; 9 bases agree with TRBD1. This CDR3 spans 15 amino acids. The V segment lost 6 bases and the J segment 4 bases; nucleotides outside the gene matches: 9. The germline V gene encodes CDR1 SGHTA and CDR2 FQGNSA. The CDR3 DNA sequence: TGTGCCAGCAGGAGGACAGGGGTTGGGAGCTATGGCTACACCTTC. It codes for CASRRTGVGSYGYTF.

This clone was detected only a few times. The chain combines TRBV7-2 with TRBJ2-5; 7 bases are shared with TRBD1. This CDR3 contains 14 residues. CDR1 is SGHTA, CDR2 FQGNSA, per germline. Trimming took 4 bases from V and 1 from J; bases not matched to a gene: 3. Here the CDR3 reads CASSYRGPQETQYF. The DNA for the CDR3 is TGTGCCAGCAGCTACAGGGGACCCCAAGAGACCCAGTACTTC.